These 24 T cell receptor beta chains originate from one sample sequenced in a study of graft-versus-host responses after intestinal transplantation. No cognate antigen is known for these TCRs. Clones were read by immunoSEQ multiplex PCR, and TCRdb kept only the in-frame ones, dropping some. Among around 120,000 clones listed, over 75% were seen once. Sequencing was performed on unstimulated CD4+ T cells sorted from spleen or lymph node cells, taken before intestinal transplant. All receptors come from a human donor who received an intestinal transplant.

V usage is TRBV7-9 and J usage is TRBJ2-1, with 7 bases identical to TRBD1. The germline V gene has CDR1 SEHNR and CDR2 FQNEAQ (reference sequence). The V segment lost 6 bases and the J segment 10 bases; nucleotides outside the gene matches: 12. The CDR3 sequence is 14 residues long. CDR3 loop: CASSSRDSSLEQFF. The CDR3, as DNA: TGTGCCAGCAGTTCCCGGGACAGTTCCTTGGAGCAGTTCTTC. The whole variable domain, remainder taken from reference TRBV7-9 and TRBJ2-1, is DTGVSQNPRHKITKRGQNVTFRCDPISEHNRLYWYRQTLGQGPEFLTYFQNEAQLEKSRLLSDRFSAERPKGSFSTLEIQRTEQGDSAMYLCASSSRDSSLEQFFGPGTRLTVL.

This chain uses TRBV7-9 with TRBJ1-1; the match to TRBD1 covers 8 bases. This CDR3 contains 14 residues. V shed 5 bases and J 5 bases; nucleotides not matched to a gene: 7. CDR1 and CDR2 from the germline V gene are SEHNR and FQNEAQ (reference sequence). CDR3 loop: CASSPRGPDTEAFF. In nucleotides, the CDR3 is TGTGCCAGCAGCCCCAGGGGGCCGGATACTGAAGCTTTCTTT. Full variable domain (outside the CDR3, taken from reference TRBV7-9 and TRBJ1-1): DTGVSQNPRHKITKRGQNVTFRCDPISEHNRLYWYRQTLGQGPEFLTYFQNEAQLEKSRLLSDRFSAERPKGSFSTLEIQRTEQGDSAMYLCASSPRGPDTEAFFGQGTRLTVV.

This chain uses TRBV28 with TRBJ1-3; 8 positions match TRBD1. The ends lost 4 bases at V and 5 bases at J; junction bases unmatched: 10. CDR3 length: 16 amino acids. Looked up from germline, CDR1 is MDHEN and CDR2 is SYDVKM. In DNA form, the CDR3 reads TGTGCCAGCAGTTCACCGGGACAGGCGGGGAGAAACACCATATATTTT. It codes for CASSSPGQAGRNTIYF.

The chain links TRBV4-1 to TRBJ1-5; D call uncertain. Deletions cut 0 bases from V and 4 bases from J, with 10 bases between. Germline CDR1 and CDR2: MGHRA and YSYEKL. The CDR3 length is 15 residues. DNA for the CDR3: TGCGCCAGCAGCCAAGATCCGGGGAGAAATCAGCCCCAGCATTTT. The encoded protein is CASSQDPGRNQPQHF.

The V and J genes are TRBV10-3 and TRBJ2-1, with a tentative D call TRBD2 (5 bases). The CDR3 has 14 amino acids. V lost 4 bases to trimming and J lost 0 bases, with 7 bases between them. Germline V CDR1 and CDR2: ENHRY, SYGVKD. This CDR3 is CAISAGSSYNEQFF. The CDR3 region has the DNA TGTGCCATCAGTGCGGGAAGCTCCTACAATGAGCAGTTCTTC.

The rearrangement links TRBV6-1 to TRBJ2-7; 8 positions agree with TRBD2. V lost 6 bases, J lost 0 bases, and 7 bases stayed unmatched. Germline CDR1 and CDR2: MNHNS and SASEGT. This CDR3 is built from 15 residues. CDR3 protein: CASSIGTSGSYEQYF. The DNA of the CDR3 is TGTGCCAGCAGCATCGGGACTAGTGGCTCCTACGAGCAGTACTTC.

This clone occurred once. This chain connects TRBV5-6 to TRBJ2-6; 9 positions match TRBD1. This CDR3 is built from 19 residues. Germline trimming cut 4 bases from V and 1 base from J; bases unmatched to any gene: 12. Germline CDR1 and CDR2: SGHDT and YYEEEE. This CDR3 reads CASSPLGGQGISGANVLTF. The CDR3 nucleotides are TGTGCCAGCAGCCCCCTTGGGGGACAGGGTATATCTGGGGCCAACGTCCTGACTTTC.

The J gene is TRBJ1-2, the V gene TRBV6-5; no definite D call. Germline V CDR1 and CDR2: MNHEY, SVGAGI. V was pared by 0 bases and J by 8 bases, with 16 bases between. CDR3 length: 15 amino acids. CDR3 nucleotide sequence: TGTGCCAGCAGTTACTCAGTCAGCGTCGGGTTCGGCTACACCTTC. Protein: CASSYSVSVGFGYTF.

V is TRBV6-1 and J is TRBJ1-2, with TRBD1 identical over 8 bases. V shed 6 bases and J 4 bases; nucleotides not matched to a gene: 10. Germline-derived CDR1 and CDR2 are MNHNS and SASEGT. This CDR3 has 15 residues. The CDR3 coding sequence is TGTGCCAGCAGCCTGACGGACAGGGACCCCTATGGCTACACCTTC. It yields the protein CASSLTDRDPYGYTF.

The CDR3 is CASSPQPGLDNTEAFF. The CDR3 DNA sequence: TGTGCCAGCTCACCACAACCAGGGTTGGACAACACTGAAGCTTTCTTT. V gene TRBV18 combines with J gene TRBJ1-1; a weak D match, TRBD1 (5 bases). Germline lookup yields CDR1 KGHSH and CDR2 LQKENI. The V end lost 1 base, the J end lost 2 bases, and 14 bases lay between the germline ends. This CDR3 region has 16 residues. Combining the CDR3 with reference TRBV18 and TRBJ1-1 gives the whole variable domain NAGVMQNPRHLVRRRGQEARLRCSPMKGHSHVYWYRQLPEEGLKFMVYLQKENIIDESGMPKERFSAEFPKEGPSILRIQQVVRGDSAAYFCASSPQPGLDNTEAFFGQGTRLTVV.

V usage is TRBV7-2 and J usage is TRBJ1-2; 9 bases are shared with TRBD1. Per the germline V gene, CDR1 is SGHTA and CDR2 is FQGNSA. The CDR3 sequence is 12 residues long. After removal of 8 bases from V and 10 bases from J, the junction contained 8 bases not matched to a gene. The CDR3 sequence is CASRDRDRSYTF. The CDR3 coding sequence is TGTGCCAGCCGGGACAGGGATCGGTCCTACACCTTC. Full variable domain (rest looked up from reference TRBV7-2 and TRBJ1-2): GAGVSQSPSNKVTEKGKDVELRCDPISGHTALYWYRQSLGQGLEFLIYFQGNSAPDKSGLPSDRFSAERTGGSVSTLTIQRTQQEDSAVYLCASRDRDRSYTFGSGTRLTVV.

The CDR3 reads CASSQGANEQFF. The CDR3 bases are TGCGCCAGCAGTCAGGGGGCTAATGAGCAGTTCTTC. This chain connects TRBV5-1 to TRBJ2-1; 8 bases line up with TRBD1. After removal of 5 bases from V and 7 bases from J, the junction contained 2 bases not matched to a gene. Germline V lookup: CDR1 SGHRS, CDR2 YFSETQ. The CDR3 is 12 amino acids.

V and J are TRBV10-2 and TRBJ1-2; 7 bases line up with TRBD1. Germline trimming cut 8 bases from V and 0 bases from J; bases unmatched to any gene: 9. CDR3 length equals 15 residues. Looked up from germline, CDR1 is WSHSY and CDR2 is SAAADI. CDR3 bases: TGCGCCAGCTCGGGACAGATCTTAGCTAACTATGGCTACACCTTC. Its translation: CASSGQILANYGYTF.

The CDR3 sequence is CASSPGQGQYEQYF. CDR3 coding DNA: TGTGCCAGCTCACCTGGACAGGGGCAGTACGAGCAGTACTTC. J is TRBJ2-7 and V is TRBV18, with TRBD1 matching 9 bases. CDR3 length: 14 residues. Germline lookup yields CDR1 KGHSH and CDR2 LQKENI. After removal of 3 bases from V and 4 bases from J, the junction contained 4 bases not matched to a gene.

This CDR3 reads CASSLAKGNVGGYTF. As DNA, the CDR3 is TGTGCCAGCAGCTTAGCGAAGGGGAACGTCGGTGGCTACACCTTC. The chain combines TRBV7-6 with TRBJ1-2; maybe TRBD1 (5 bases). This CDR3 has 15 residues. Germline V lookup: CDR1 SGHVS, CDR2 FNYEAQ. Trimming pared 0 bases from V and 7 bases from J, leaving 15 bases between.

The gene calls are TRBV11-2 and TRBJ1-4, with a tentative D call TRBD1 (6 bases). Germline-derived CDR1 and CDR2 are SGHAT and FQNNGV. The CDR3 consists of 16 residues. Trimming cost V 5 bases and J 5 bases, with 18 bases left between them. The CDR3 bases are TGTGCCAGCAGCCACAGGGTGGGGCTTGGGAATGAAAAACTGTTTTTT. Translated, it gives CASSHRVGLGNEKLFF.

V and J are TRBV11-2 and TRBJ2-5, with 12 bases lining up with TRBD2. Germline CDR1 and CDR2: SGHAT and FQNNGV. The CDR3 sequence is 16 residues long. V gave up 4 bases and J gave up 7 bases; unmatched junction bases: 10. The CDR3: CASSSTSGGPTGTQYF. The CDR3 DNA reads as TGTGCCAGCAGCTCGACTAGCGGGGGCCCCACCGGGACCCAGTACTTC.

In regard to this clone: Distinct nucleotide sequences in the sample also encode this CDR3. The chain links TRBV5-1 to TRBJ2-5; 11 bases align to TRBD2. This CDR3 has 14 residues. J lost 13 bases, V lost 4 bases, and 12 bases had no gene match. The germline CDR1 and CDR2 sequences are SGHRS and YFSETQ. The CDR3: CASSPILAGDFPYF. CDR3 nucleotides: TGCGCCAGCAGCCCTATACTAGCGGGAGATTTTCCGTACTTC.

The chain has TRBV9 and TRBJ1-1; possibly TRBD1 for D (5 bases). The CDR3 has 12 amino acids. Germline loops: CDR1 SGDLS, CDR2 YYNGEE. The V and J ends lost 4 bases and 3 bases respectively, with 7 bases between them. For the CDR3, the DNA is TGTGCCAGCAGCCCCAGGGACACTGAAGCTTTCTTT. Protein product: CASSPRDTEAFF.

This clone has more than one count but fewer than ten. V usage is TRBV18 and J usage is TRBJ1-1; D unresolved. The CDR3 totals 15 residues. The V gene's germline CDR1 is KGHSH and CDR2 LQKENI. V lost 3 bases and J 1 base, leaving 12 bases between the germline ends. This CDR3 reads CASSPYAEANTEAFF. CDR3 coding DNA: TGTGCCAGCTCACCCTACGCGGAGGCGAACACTGAAGCTTTCTTT.

The V call is TRBV2, the J call TRBJ1-5; the D gene is possibly TRBD1 (5 bases). Germline V gene lookup returns CDR1 SNHLY and CDR2 FYNNEI. This CDR3 contains 14 residues. Trimming shortened V by 5 bases and J by 4 bases, and 12 bases separated the two germline ends. The CDR3 loop is CASSHRDFNQPQHF. The CDR3 coding sequence is TGTGCCAGCAGTCACCGGGACTTTAATCAGCCCCAGCATTTT.

The V and J genes are TRBV28 and TRBJ2-5; D perhaps matches TRBD1 (6 bases). Trimming cost V 5 bases and J 4 bases, with 11 bases left between them. The CDR3 sequence is 13 residues long. Germline-derived CDR1 and CDR2 are MDHEN and SYDVKM. CDR3 amino acids: CASSTGMTETQYF. The CDR3 DNA sequence: TGTGCCAGCAGTACAGGGATGACAGAGACCCAGTACTTC.

The chain joins TRBV28 to TRBJ2-7; 12 bases agree with TRBD2. The CDR3 contains 14 residues. The trim removed 6 bases at V and 4 bases at J, leaving 4 bases unmatched. Germline V CDR1 and CDR2: MDHEN, SYDVKM. CDR3 bases: TGTGCCAGCAGAACTAGCGGGAGGCCATACGAGCAGTACTTC. This translates into CASRTSGRPYEQYF.

CDR3: CASSPLSGGPKKNTEAFF. The CDR3 DNA follows: TGTGCCAGCTCACCACTTAGCGGGGGGCCGAAAAAGAACACTGAAGCTTTCTTT. J is TRBJ1-1 and V is TRBV18; possibly TRBD1 for D (6 bases). CDR1 and CDR2 (germline): KGHSH, LQKENI. The ends were cut back, 1 base at V and 1 base at J, with 19 bases in the middle. This CDR3 has 18 amino acids.